The subject of this entry is one TCR beta chain. This entry is derived from a study of T cell changes during pregnancy in multiple sclerosis. Sequencing used immunoSEQ multiplex PCR; TCRdb keeps in-frame clones, though not all of them. The sample contains 90,000 to 120,000 clones, approximately 92% of which appear only once. With 3 bases removed from V and 0 bases from J, the gap between germline ends came to 5 bases. The CDR3 is 13 amino acids. CDR1 and CDR2 (germline): LNHDA, SQIVND (reference sequence). J is TRBJ1-1 and V is TRBV19; D not resolved. The starting material was peripheral blood, obtained in the second trimester of pregnancy. This clonotype was obtained from a female donor with multiple sclerosis, enrolled in a pregnancy study. The CDR3 DNA reads TGTGCCAGTAGTATCGGGGTGAACACTGAAGCTTTCTTT. It codes for CASSIGVNTEAFF.